The T cell receptor (beta chain) under discussion was sequenced for a study of T cells expressing NK-cell markers (dated by TCRdb to 2020 to 2022). About the study as a whole: Three sorted T-cell subsets (CD3+CD56+NKG2C+, CD3+CD56+NKG2C- and CD3+CD56-NKG2C+) from 8 or 9 donors had their TCR beta-chain repertoires profiled. Among the eight sequenced donors, seven were HCMV-seropositive and one was HCMV-seronegative. All eight donors whose samples were sequenced were randomly selected healthy volunteers, three of them men and five women. The libraries were sequenced on Illumina HiSeq 2000/2500, MiSeq or NextSeq, producing 2 x 150 bp reads.

As regards this clonotype: No antigen is known for it.

Study-wide conclusions, independent of this receptor: Whether the expanded NKG2C-expressing T cell clones were specific for HCMV antigens was left unclear. For roughly 6 donors, the dominant CD3+CD56+NKG2C+ clonotypes were among the top 10 CD8+ clonotypes and accounted for roughly 1.0-7.5% of CD8+ T cells. Those dominant clonotypes were again the most abundant among CD3+CD56-NKG2C+ cells in a handful of donors, at about 28.3-60.1%.

The sequencer listed for this sample is Illumina HiSeq 2000. The TCR beta cDNA libraries were made using 5'RACE template switching, a step that added both a universal primer site and unique molecular identifiers. Priming for cDNA synthesis came from the TCR beta constant segment, and two successive PCR amplification steps followed. In the original analysis: Reads were demultiplexed and grouped by UMI with MIGEC, and clonotypes were assembled and quantified with MiTCR. To exclude erroneous sequences, only TCR cDNA sequences supported by at least two reads were retained. The tcR package was used for downstream repertoire analysis, with clonotypes matched between fractions based on CDR3 nucleotide sequence plus V segment. VDJmatch was used to annotate antigen specificity against VDJdb, with one amino acid substitution in CDR3 permitted. TCRdb reprocessed the reads, and each CDR3 protein sequence is entered once, without DNA. TCRdb, not the authors, supplied the V and J calls. The table of this sample itemizes more than 400,000 distinct CDR3 sequences. The ten largest clones capture more than 7% of the sample.

To determine HCMV serostatus, a commercial ELISA kit was used to detect HCMV-specific IgG in serum. Peripheral blood mononuclear cells were isolated from blood by Ficoll density gradient centrifugation. CDR1 LGHNA and CDR2 YSLEER are derived from the germline V gene. Reading from cysteine to phenylalanine, the CDR3 counts 16 amino acids. No DNA sequence is on record. Sequenced sample: blood T cells: a sorted CD56 or NKG2C T cell subset, CD4+ or CD8+ T cells, or bulk PBMC T cells (not recorded which). The chain joins TRBV4-3 to TRBJ2-1; checking the TCRdb D call of TRBD2 is not possible without DNA. The clonotype comes from a woman aged 18 to 75 in good health. The CDR3 protein: CASSQDRTSGGDEQFF.